The next 8 T cell receptor beta chains were all read from a single sample in a study of cytomegalovirus exposure and HLA in healthy donors. Vbeta (60) and Jbeta (13) primers were used in the PCR. Generated by immunoSEQ multiplex PCR, the TCRdb table keeps only in-frame clones and is missing some. The data hold 150,000 to 200,000 clones, with roughly 80% observed a single time. The sequenced material came from PBMCs. All receptors come from a woman aged 45 to 65 in good health and CMV-seronegative.

The chain has TRBV7-2 and TRBJ1-2, with D hard to call. The CDR3 is made up of 15 amino acids. Germline V CDR1 and CDR2: SGHTA, FQGNSA. V was clipped by 5 bases and J by 2 bases, with 15 bases between them. The chain's CDR3 is CASSTRGGANYGYTF. As DNA, the CDR3 is TGTGCCAGCAGCACCCGGGGAGGAGCAAACTATGGCTACACCTTC.

This clone was seen a few times. The chain recombines TRBV29-1 with TRBJ2-1; 9 positions match TRBD2. The CDR3 runs 15 residues. Germline CDR1 reads SQVTM; CDR2 reads ANQGSEA. V gave up 6 bases and J gave up 7 bases; unmatched junction bases: 13. The CDR3 DNA is TGCAGCGTAGCGGGAGGTAACAATTTGGGGAATGAGCAGTTCTTC. This codes for CSVAGGNNLGNEQFF.

The chain links TRBV11-2 to TRBJ1-1; possible D gene TRBD1, 5 bases. CDR1 and CDR2 (germline): SGHAT, FQNNGV. This CDR3 has 15 residues. V was trimmed by 1 base and J by 1 base, leaving 10 bases between them. The CDR3 sequence is CASSLVPGGNTEAFF. CDR3 nucleotides: TGTGCCAGCAGCTTAGTACCCGGGGGGAACACTGAAGCTTTCTTT. Combining the CDR3 with reference TRBV11-2 and TRBJ1-1 gives the whole variable domain EAGVAQSPRYKIIEKRQSVAFWCNPISGHATLYWYQQILGQGPKLLIQFQNNGVVDDSQLPKDRFSAERLKGVDSTLKIQPAKLEDSAVYLCASSLVPGGNTEAFFGQGTRLTVV.

This chain joins TRBV5-1 and TRBJ1-1; possible D gene TRBD1, 5 bases. Germline loops: CDR1 SGHRS, CDR2 YFSETQ. V lost 1 base and J lost 4, with 17 bases in between. CDR3 size: 16 residues. DNA of the CDR3: TGCGCCAGCAGCTTGCTCTTAGGAGGGCAGGGCACTGAAGCTTTCTTT. Amino acid sequence: CASSLLLGGQGTEAFF. Together with reference TRBV5-1 and TRBJ1-1, the CDR3 gives the full variable domain: KAGVTQTPRYLIKTRGQQVTLSCSPISGHRSVSWYQQTPGQGLQFLFEYFSETQRNKGNFPGRFSGRQFSNSRSEMNVSTLELGDSALYLCASSLLLGGQGTEAFFGQGTRLTVV.

This chain connects TRBV7-2 to TRBJ1-1; TRBD1 is a possible D gene (6 bases). The CDR3 loop spans 13 amino acids. Trimming left V 6 bases short and J 3 bases short, with 11 bases between. Germline assignment: CDR1 SGHTA and CDR2 FQGNSA. CDR3: CASRNRVDTEAFF. Written as DNA, the CDR3 is TGTGCCAGCAGAAACAGGGTTGACACTGAAGCTTTCTTT.

This chain links TRBV9 with TRBJ2-3, with 7 bases identical to TRBD2. The V gene end was trimmed by 1 base and the J gene end by 10 bases; junction bases not matched to a gene: 12. From germline, CDR1 is SGDLS and CDR2 YYNGEE. This CDR3 has 15 amino acids. The CDR3 region is CASSVNGRGGASQYF. The CDR3 DNA reads as TGTGCCAGCAGCGTAAATGGGAGGGGAGGAGCTTCGCAGTATTTT.

This clone appeared once. The chain joins TRBV7-9 to TRBJ1-1, with D unclear. The CDR3 extends over 13 amino acids. CDR1 is SEHNR, CDR2 FQNEAQ, per germline (reference sequence). V dropped 2 bases and J dropped 2 bases, with 6 bases sitting between them. The CDR3 bases are TGTGCCAGCAGCTTACAGTCAAACACTGAAGCTTTCTTT. Translating it yields CASSLQSNTEAFF. Combining the CDR3 with reference TRBV7-9 and TRBJ1-1 gives the whole variable domain DTGVSQNPRHKITKRGQNVTFRCDPISEHNRLYWYRQTLGQGPEFLTYFQNEAQLEKSRLLSDRFSAERPKGSFSTLEIQRTEQGDSAMYLCASSLQSNTEAFFGQGTRLTVV.

CDR3 residues: CASSLAGGSITGELFF. As DNA, the CDR3 is TGTGCCAGCAGCTTAGCGGGAGGATCGATTACCGGGGAGCTGTTTTTT. This chain uses TRBV11-2 with TRBJ2-2; 7 bases match TRBD2. CDR3 size: 16 residues. Per germline, CDR1 SGHAT and CDR2 FQNNGV. The trim removed 1 base at V and 5 bases at J, leaving 7 bases unmatched.